This T cell receptor (beta chain) came from a study of PD-1 blockade in classical Hodgkin lymphoma. Points from the study as a whole: Similar baseline diversity was found in complete responders and newly diagnosed patients.

Every one of the patients relapsed after autologous stem cell transplantation (brentuximab vedotin exposure was variable). On this clone itself: The antigen is not known.

Generated by immunoSEQ multiplex PCR, the TCRdb table keeps only in-frame clones and is missing some. The sample records 41,000 or so clones, around three quarters being singletons. The germline CDR1 and CDR2 sequences are MDHEN and SYDVKM. This CDR3 contains 11 residues. V shed 4 bases and J 13 bases; nucleotides not matched to a gene: 5. The clonotype comes from a human donor with classical Hodgkin lymphoma. This chain connects TRBV28 to TRBJ2-5, with 8 positions matching TRBD2. The source material was peripheral blood mononuclear cells (PBMCs), sampled at baseline. CDR3 loop: CASSYGGGWYF. The CDR3 nucleotides read TGTGCCAGCAGTTACGGGGGGGGTTGGTACTTC.